The clone carrying this T cell receptor (beta chain) was counted ten times or more. Antigen: not known. There were only healthy Caucasians among the donors. V was cut by 0 bases and J by 0 bases, with 9 bases left in between. This CDR3 region has 15 residues. Germline V gives CDR1 SGHKS, CDR2 YYEKEE (reference sequence). Via MiXCR, TCRdb re-called the 5' RACE reads, giving one row per CDR3 protein. The top ten hold under 0.35% of the sample, which has some 1,600,000 distinct CDR3 sequences, under 35% seen once. The data derive from a study of identical twins. The study's findings and limits: Cord blood beta clonotypes that were abundant carried fewer insertions, and memory repertoires showed no such trend. Invariant MAIT and iNKT cells could partly confound zero-insertion analyses. Where out-of-frame alpha sequences were twin-shared, they showed excess low generation probability.

The sequenced sample was cord blood. This sequence was found in a newborn girl in good health. The V and J genes are TRBV5-5 and TRBJ1-2, with D uncertain. The CDR3 is CASSLVPGTNYGYTF. In DNA, the CDR3 is TGTGCCAGCAGCTTGGTACCAGGAACTAACTATGGCTACACCTTC. Together with reference TRBV5-5 and TRBJ1-2, the CDR3 gives the full variable domain: DAGVTQSPTHLIKTRGQQVTLRCSPISGHKSVSWYQQVLGQGPQFIFQYYEKEERGRGNFPDRFSARQFPNYSSELNVNALLLGDSALYLCASSLVPGTNYGYTFGSGTRLTVV.